This T cell receptor beta chain was retrieved from a study of blood T cells in healthy people across ages. The CDR3 has 16 amino acids. Per the germline V gene, CDR1 is SGDLS and CDR2 is YYNGEE. The trim removed 6 bases at V and 5 bases at J, leaving 13 bases unmatched. For the second PCR, which ran for roughly 6 to 12 cycles, a sample-barcoded 5' primer and a J-beta primer mix were used. Each CDR3 protein is one row after TCRdb ran MiXCR on the 5' RACE reads. The sample includes 1 million or so distinct CDR3 sequences, 25% of them seen just once. The sample was also reused in another study, on T cells of mothers and their children. That source notes: Three healthy Caucasian mothers, along with their six children, served as the donors. Mother-child pairs who were related displayed a slightly higher overlap than unrelated pairs, a difference that was non-significant.

The clonotype comes from a girl under 10 years old in good health. This sequence joins TRBV9 and TRBJ1-1, with 10 bases aligning to TRBD1. The sample comprised blood. The CDR3 region has the DNA TGTGCCAGCACCATATCAATTGGACAGGGGGAAACTGAAGCTTTCTTT. Protein: CASTISIGQGETEAFF.